These 9 T cell receptor beta chains were sequenced from one sample in a study of blood T cell repertoires in COVID-19. Libraries were prepared by immunoSEQ multiplex PCR; TCRdb keeps only in-frame clonotypes and omits some of them. The profile shows some 200,000 clones, about 86% of them singletons. The sequenced sample consisted of PBMCs or T cells enriched from blood (not recorded which). These receptors all come from a man in his forties who had recovered from COVID-19.

The rearrangement joins TRBV7-2 to TRBJ1-1; the match to TRBD1 covers 7 bases. The length of the CDR3 is 14 residues. V was pared by 1 base and J by 4 bases, with 3 bases of the junction left unmatched. Germline V CDR1 and CDR2: SGHTA, FQGNSA. The CDR3 DNA reads TGTGCCAGCAGCTTAGGTAGGACAGGCACTGAAGCTTTCTTT. Its protein is CASSLGRTGTEAFF.

The V and J genes are TRBV6-5 and TRBJ2-6, with D perhaps TRBD1 (6 bases). V was trimmed by 8 bases and J by 2 bases, leaving 10 bases between them. Germline assignment: CDR1 MNHEY and CDR2 SVGAGI. The CDR3 extends over 14 amino acids. DNA for the CDR3: TGTGCCAGCGGCTACAGGGCTGGGGCCAACGTCCTGACTTTC. Its protein is CASGYRAGANVLTF.

The rearrangement joins TRBV2 to TRBJ1-3; TRBD1 might be the D (6 bases). The germline V gene encodes CDR1 SNHLY and CDR2 FYNNEI. V was pared by 1 base and J by 4 bases, with 11 bases between. The CDR3 contains 15 residues. CDR3 region: CASSEGDKLGNTIYF. The DNA of the CDR3 is TGTGCCAGCAGTGAAGGGGACAAACTAGGAAACACCATATATTTT.

In DNA form, the CDR3 reads TGTGCCAGCAGCTCGGGGGGAGGCTACACCTTC. Protein product: CASSSGGGYTF. The rearrangement links TRBV7-3 to TRBJ1-2, with a tentative D call TRBD1 (5 bases). This CDR3 has 11 amino acids. V was trimmed by 4 bases and J by 8 bases, leaving 8 bases between them. The germline CDR1 and CDR2 sequences are SGHTA and FQGTGA. The entire variable domain, with the rest obtained from reference TRBV7-3 and TRBJ1-2, is as follows: GAGVSQTPSNKVTEKGKYVELRCDPISGHTALYWYRQSLGQGPEFLIYFQGTGAADDSGLPNDRFFAVRPEGSVSTLKIQRTERGDSAVYLCASSSGGGYTFGSGTRLTVV.

The chain recombines TRBV6-4 with TRBJ2-2; D not resolved. Germline V gene sequence: CDR1 MRHNA, CDR2 SNTAGT. Trimming removed 3 bases at V and 0 bases at J, with 5 bases between. The CDR3 runs to 14 residues. For the CDR3, the DNA is TGTGCCAGCAGTGAATCCACGAACACCGGGGAGCTGTTTTTT. Translation gives CASSESTNTGELFF.

This chain links TRBV11-2 with TRBJ2-5; D is undetermined. This CDR3 is built from 12 residues. V gave up 5 bases and J gave up 2 bases, with 6 bases separating them. Per the germline V gene, CDR1 is SGHAT and CDR2 is FQNNGV. CDR3 region: CASSQKQETQYF. The CDR3 DNA reads TGTGCCAGCAGCCAAAAACAAGAGACCCAGTACTTC.

This clone was seen a single time. The chain has TRBV4-3 and TRBJ2-7; tentative D call: TRBD2 (6 bases). The CDR3 is 17 residues long. V lost 2 bases to trimming and J lost 0 bases, with 17 bases between them. The germline gives CDR1 LGHNA, CDR2 YSLEER. This CDR3 is CASSQYYGGLSSYEQYF. The CDR3 coding sequence is TGCGCCAGCAGCCAATATTACGGGGGATTAAGCTCCTACGAGCAGTACTTC.

This chain connects TRBV4-2 to TRBJ1-1, with TRBD1 as a possible D gene (5 bases). CDR3 size: 15 residues. V was shortened by 0 bases and J by 3 bases, with 11 bases between the two germline ends. The germline gives CDR1 LGHNA, CDR2 YNFKEQ. The chain's CDR3 is CASSQDPGRHTEAFF. The CDR3 DNA is TGTGCCAGCAGCCAAGATCCAGGGCGGCACACTGAAGCTTTCTTT.

The genes are TRBV24-1 and TRBJ1-4; a weak D match, TRBD1 (5 bases). This CDR3 contains 17 residues. The germline V gene encodes CDR1 KGHDR and CDR2 SFDVKD. Trimming removed 3 bases at V and 0 bases at J, with 13 bases between. Here the CDR3 DNA reads TGTGCCACCAGTGATAAGGGCAGGGACTCAACTAATGAAAAACTGTTTTTT. Translation: CATSDKGRDSTNEKLFF.